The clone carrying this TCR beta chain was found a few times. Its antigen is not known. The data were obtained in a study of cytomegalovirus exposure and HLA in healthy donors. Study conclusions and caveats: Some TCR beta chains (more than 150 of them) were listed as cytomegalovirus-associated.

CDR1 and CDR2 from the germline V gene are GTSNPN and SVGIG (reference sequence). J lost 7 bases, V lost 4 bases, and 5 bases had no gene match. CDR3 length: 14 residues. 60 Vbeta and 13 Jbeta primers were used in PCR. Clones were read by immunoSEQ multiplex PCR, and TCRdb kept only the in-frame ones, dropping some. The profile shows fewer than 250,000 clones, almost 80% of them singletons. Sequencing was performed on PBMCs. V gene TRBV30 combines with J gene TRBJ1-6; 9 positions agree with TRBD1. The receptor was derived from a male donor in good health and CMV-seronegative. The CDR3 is CAWNRDRENSPLHF. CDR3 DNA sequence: TGTGCCTGGAACCGGGACAGGGAAAATTCACCCCTCCACTTT.